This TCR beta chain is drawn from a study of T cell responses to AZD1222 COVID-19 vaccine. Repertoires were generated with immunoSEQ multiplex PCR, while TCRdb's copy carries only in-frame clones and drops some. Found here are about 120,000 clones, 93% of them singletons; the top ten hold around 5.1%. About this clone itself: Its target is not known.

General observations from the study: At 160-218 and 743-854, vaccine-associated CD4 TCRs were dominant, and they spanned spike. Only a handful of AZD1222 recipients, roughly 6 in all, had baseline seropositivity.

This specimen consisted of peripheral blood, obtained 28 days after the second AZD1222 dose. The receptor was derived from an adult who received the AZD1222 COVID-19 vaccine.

CDR3 protein: CASTSLGAERNTEAFF. The CDR3 DNA reads as TGTGCCAGCACAAGTCTGGGGGCTGAAAGGAACACTGAAGCTTTCTTT. The chain joins TRBV2 to TRBJ1-1, with a tentative D call TRBD1 (6 bases). This CDR3 contains 16 residues. CDR1 and CDR2 from the germline V gene are SNHLY and FYNNEI. Trimming took 7 bases from V and 1 from J, leaving 19 bases between them.